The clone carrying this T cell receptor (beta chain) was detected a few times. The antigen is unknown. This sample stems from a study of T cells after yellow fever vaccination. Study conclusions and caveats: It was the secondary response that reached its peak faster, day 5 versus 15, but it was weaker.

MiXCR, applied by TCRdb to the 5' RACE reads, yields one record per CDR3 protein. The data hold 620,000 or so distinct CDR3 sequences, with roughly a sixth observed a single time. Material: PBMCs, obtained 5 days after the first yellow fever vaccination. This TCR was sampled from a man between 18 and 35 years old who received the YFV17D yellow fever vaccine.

The chain's CDR3 is CATSDIAGHTGELFF. Written as DNA, the CDR3 is TGTGCCACCAGTGATATTGCAGGCCACACCGGGGAGCTGTTTTTT. V gene TRBV24-1 combines with J gene TRBJ2-2; unclear D gene. The CDR3 is 15 residues long. V lost 3 bases to trimming and J lost 3 bases, with 10 bases between them. CDR1 is KGHDR and CDR2 is SFDVKD in the germline V gene.